A single sample is the source of the 15 T cell receptor beta chains below, sequenced in a study of blood T cell repertoires in COVID-19. Repertoires were generated with immunoSEQ multiplex PCR, while TCRdb's copy carries only in-frame clones and drops some. The sample lists approximately 150,000 clones; more than 75% were seen once. Sequencing was carried out using peripheral blood. The receptors were gathered from a man in his sixties with acute or convalescent COVID-19.

The chain links TRBV18 to TRBJ2-7; the match to TRBD2 covers 9 bases. J was trimmed by 6 bases and V by 5 bases; bases with no gene match: 8. The CDR3 consists of 14 residues. Germline CDR1 reads KGHSH; CDR2 reads LQKENI. CDR3 sequence: CASSGLGLASEQYF. In DNA form, the CDR3 reads TGTGCCAGCTCAGGGCTGGGACTAGCCAGCGAGCAGTACTTC.

The chain carries TRBV13 and TRBJ2-1, with 7 bases lining up with TRBD2. The V and J ends lost 5 bases and 1 base, in that order; junction bases with no gene match: 14. Germline CDR1 PRHDT, CDR2 FYEKMQ (reference sequence). The CDR3 is 18 residues long. The CDR3 loop reads CASSPPSLAGESYNEQFF. Here the CDR3 DNA reads TGTGCCAGCAGCCCTCCTTCTTTAGCGGGCGAATCCTACAATGAGCAGTTCTTC.

The chain joins TRBV6-5 to TRBJ2-7, with TRBD2 identical over 8 bases. CDR3 length: 16 amino acids. V shed 0 bases and J 2 bases; nucleotides not matched to a gene: 6. CDR1 and CDR2 (germline): MNHEY, SVGAGI. This CDR3 is CASSYSRAGGPYEQYF. The CDR3 nucleotides read TGTGCCAGCAGTTACTCACGGGCGGGAGGCCCCTACGAGCAGTACTTC.

The V and J genes are TRBV7-6 and TRBJ1-1; 7 positions match TRBD1. The CDR3 sequence is 15 residues long. The germline V gene has CDR1 SGHVS and CDR2 FNYEAQ. J lost 9 bases, V lost 4 bases, and 14 bases had no gene match. The CDR3 is CASSSPLGTDTKAFF. The CDR3 bases are TGTGCCAGCAGCTCCCCCTTGGGGACAGACACGAAAGCTTTCTTT.

This chain links TRBV6-1 with TRBJ2-7; possible D gene TRBD1, 5 bases. Germline loops: CDR1 MNHNS, CDR2 SASEGT. This CDR3 contains 14 residues. V lost 2 bases and J 4 bases, leaving 12 bases between the germline ends. In nucleotides, the CDR3 is TGTGCCAGCAGTGAATTACAAGGGGATTACGAGCAGTACTTC. Its translation is CASSELQGDYEQYF.

The chain couples TRBV20-1 to TRBJ2-7; maybe TRBD2 (6 bases). V was cut by 3 bases and J by 4 bases, with 10 bases left in between. The germline V gene has CDR1 DFQATT and CDR2 SNEGSKA (reference sequence). The length of the CDR3 is 12 residues. The chain's CDR3 is CSASLREYEQYF. In nucleotides, the CDR3 is TGCAGTGCTAGTCTCCGGGAGTACGAGCAGTACTTC.

The chain is built from TRBV4-1 and TRBJ1-5, with D maybe TRBD1 (5 bases). Germline CDR1 is MGHRA and CDR2 is YSYEKL. Trimming took off 1 base at V and 8 bases at J, with 12 bases between the two ends. The CDR3 extends over 14 amino acids. The CDR3 region is CASSQGPAREPQHF. CDR3 bases: TGCGCCAGCAGCCAAGGGCCGGCCAGGGAGCCCCAGCATTTT.

Only a few counts were recorded for this clone. The genes are TRBV7-9 and TRBJ2-7; perhaps TRBD2 as D (9 bases). With 5 bases removed from V and 6 bases from J, the gap between germline ends came to 20 bases. Per germline, CDR1 SEHNR and CDR2 FQNEAQ (reference sequence). CDR3 length equals 15 residues. The CDR3: CASSPGGGRALEQYF. Written as DNA, the CDR3 is TGTGCCAGCAGCCCAGGGGGCGGGAGGGCCCTCGAGCAGTACTTC.

The rearrangement links TRBV11-1 to TRBJ1-6; D is unclear. The germline V and J ends were trimmed by 5 bases and 6 bases, with 14 bases remaining between them. Germline V CDR1 and CDR2: SGHAT, FQDESV (reference sequence). This CDR3 is built from 15 residues. This CDR3 is CASSPRTGPNSPLHF. CDR3 in DNA: TGTGCCAGCAGCCCCAGGACTGGGCCTAATTCACCCCTCCACTTT.

The chain carries TRBV5-1 and TRBJ2-3, with D maybe TRBD1 (6 bases). Trimming removed 1 base from V and 3 bases from J, with 12 bases in between. The CDR3 extends over 15 amino acids. Germline values: CDR1 SGHRS, CDR2 YFSETQ. CDR3 protein: CASSLTGFATDTQYF. CDR3 nucleotide sequence: TGCGCCAGCAGCTTGACAGGGTTTGCAACAGATACGCAGTATTTT. The whole variable domain, filled in from reference TRBV5-1 and TRBJ2-3, reads KAGVTQTPRYLIKTRGQQVTLSCSPISGHRSVSWYQQTPGQGLQFLFEYFSETQRNKGNFPGRFSGRQFSNSRSEMNVSTLELGDSALYLCASSLTGFATDTQYFGPGTRLTVL.

The chain combines TRBV19 with TRBJ2-1, with D possibly matching TRBD1 (6 bases). Germline CDR1 reads LNHDA; CDR2 reads SQIVND (reference sequence). This CDR3 region has 14 residues. The V and J ends lost 6 bases and 7 bases respectively, with 16 bases between them. CDR3 coding DNA: TGTGCCAGTAGCCGAACGGCCAGGGGTAATGAGCAGTTCTTC. Translation: CASSRTARGNEQFF.

The chain combines TRBV7-7 with TRBJ2-2, with 7 nucleotides matching TRBD1. This CDR3 has 15 amino acids. The J segment lost 7 bases and the V segment lost 5 bases, leaving 10 bases of the junction unmatched. The germline gives CDR1 SSHAT, CDR2 FNYEAQ (reference sequence). The CDR3 coding sequence is TGTGCCAGCAGCGTGGGAAGGGGGCGCGGCGGGGAGCTGTTTTTT. Protein product: CASSVGRGRGGELFF.

This clone appeared once. The chain combines TRBV7-3 with TRBJ1-1; TRBD1 matches at 8 bases. V was pared by 5 bases and J by 5 bases, with 13 bases of the junction left unmatched. The CDR3 consists of 16 residues. Per germline, CDR1 SGHTA and CDR2 FQGTGA. In DNA form, the CDR3 reads TGTGCCAGCAGCCACCGACAGGGGAATTTAGAAACTGAAGCTTTCTTT. Protein: CASSHRQGNLETEAFF.

This chain uses TRBV19 with TRBJ2-7, with 8 bases fitting TRBD2. The CDR3 is made up of 16 amino acids. The V gene end was trimmed by 2 bases and the J gene end by 3 bases; junction bases not matched to a gene: 9. The germline V gene has CDR1 LNHDA and CDR2 SQIVND (reference sequence). The CDR3 reads CASSIIASGPFYEQYF. The DNA of the CDR3 is TGTGCCAGTAGTATAATCGCTAGCGGGCCCTTCTACGAGCAGTACTTC.

The J gene is TRBJ1-6, the V gene TRBV9; D ambiguous. The CDR3 spans 14 residues. From germline, CDR1 is SGDLS and CDR2 YYNGEE. The V end lost 5 bases, the J end lost 8 bases, and 14 bases lay between the germline ends. CDR3 nucleotides: TGTGCCAGCAGGCCGGGAGTCCGGGATTCACCCCTCCACTTT. This sequence encodes CASRPGVRDSPLHF.